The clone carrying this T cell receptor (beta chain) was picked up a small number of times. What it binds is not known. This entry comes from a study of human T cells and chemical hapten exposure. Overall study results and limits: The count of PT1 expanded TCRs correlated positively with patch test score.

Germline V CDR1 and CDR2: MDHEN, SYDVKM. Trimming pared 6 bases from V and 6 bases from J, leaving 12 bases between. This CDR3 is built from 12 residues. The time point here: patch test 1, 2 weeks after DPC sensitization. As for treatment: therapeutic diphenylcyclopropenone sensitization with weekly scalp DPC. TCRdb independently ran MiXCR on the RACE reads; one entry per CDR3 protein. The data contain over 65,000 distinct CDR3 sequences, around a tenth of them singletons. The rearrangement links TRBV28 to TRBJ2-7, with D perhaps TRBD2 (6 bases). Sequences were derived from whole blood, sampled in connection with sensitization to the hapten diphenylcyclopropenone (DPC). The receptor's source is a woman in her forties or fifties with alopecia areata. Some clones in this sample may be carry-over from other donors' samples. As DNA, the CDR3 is TGTGCCAGCAGCTTAAGGAGGGCCGAGCAGTACTTC. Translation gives CASSLRRAEQYF.